This T cell receptor (beta chain) appears in the sequencing data of a study of T-cell memory formation after mild COVID-19. Across the whole study: Most TCR clusters belonged to a single donor.

MiXCR was run by TCRdb on the 5' RACE reads, yielding one entry per CDR3 protein. The profile covers 250,000 to 300,000 distinct CDR3 sequences, with about a sixth appearing a single time and roughly 24% taken by the ten largest. Overall study findings and caveats: Contracting clones, day 15 to 85, had balanced CD4/CD8, and later expanders favored CD4+.

CDR3 length equals 14 residues. Germline CDR1 is LGHDT and CDR2 is YNNKEL (reference sequence). V shed 1 base and J shed 10 bases, with 11 bases lying between them. About this clonotype itself: As yet, its antigen is unknown.

The receptor comes from a man aged 18-30 years who had mild COVID-19 (a few samples of this study predate the infection). Cell type and time point are not known. This chain connects TRBV3-1 to TRBJ1-6; tentative D call: TRBD1 (5 bases). The sample taken for sequencing was PBMCs or a T cell subset sorted from them (not recorded which). The CDR3 loop reads CASSQVGARSPLHF. CDR3 coding DNA: TGTGCCAGCAGCCAAGTAGGGGCCCGATCACCCCTCCACTTT.